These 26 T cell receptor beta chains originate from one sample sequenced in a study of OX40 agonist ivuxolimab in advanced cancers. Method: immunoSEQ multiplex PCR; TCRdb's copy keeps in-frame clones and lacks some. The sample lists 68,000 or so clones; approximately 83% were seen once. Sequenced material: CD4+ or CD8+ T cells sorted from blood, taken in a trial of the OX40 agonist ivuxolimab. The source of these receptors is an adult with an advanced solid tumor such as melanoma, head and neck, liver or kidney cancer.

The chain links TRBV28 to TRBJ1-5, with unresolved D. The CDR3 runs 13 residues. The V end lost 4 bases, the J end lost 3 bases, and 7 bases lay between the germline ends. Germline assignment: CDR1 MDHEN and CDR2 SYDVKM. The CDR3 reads CASSSQVNQPQHF. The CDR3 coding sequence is TGTGCCAGCAGTTCCCAGGTCAATCAGCCCCAGCATTTT.

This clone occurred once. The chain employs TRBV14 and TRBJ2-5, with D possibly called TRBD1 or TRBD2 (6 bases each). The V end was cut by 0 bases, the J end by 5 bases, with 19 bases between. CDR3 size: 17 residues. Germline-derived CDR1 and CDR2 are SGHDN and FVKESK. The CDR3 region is CASSQEPPVRGRETQYF. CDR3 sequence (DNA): TGTGCCAGCAGCCAAGAACCCCCGGTAAGGGGGAGGGAGACCCAGTACTTC.

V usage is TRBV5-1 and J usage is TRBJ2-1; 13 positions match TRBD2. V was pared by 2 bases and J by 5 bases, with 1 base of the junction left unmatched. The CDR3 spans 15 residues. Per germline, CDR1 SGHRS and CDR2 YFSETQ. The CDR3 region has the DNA TGCGCCAGCAGCTTCGGACTAGCGGGGGACAATGAGCAGTTCTTC. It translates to CASSFGLAGDNEQFF. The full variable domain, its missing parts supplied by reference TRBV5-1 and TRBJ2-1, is KAGVTQTPRYLIKTRGQQVTLSCSPISGHRSVSWYQQTPGQGLQFLFEYFSETQRNKGNFPGRFSGRQFSNSRSEMNVSTLELGDSALYLCASSFGLAGDNEQFFGPGTRLTVL.

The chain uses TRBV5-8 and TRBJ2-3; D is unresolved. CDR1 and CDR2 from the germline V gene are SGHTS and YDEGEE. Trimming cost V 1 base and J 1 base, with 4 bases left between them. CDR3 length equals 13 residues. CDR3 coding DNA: TGTGCCAGCAGCTTGCCAGGCACAGATACGCAGTATTTT. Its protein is CASSLPGTDTQYF.

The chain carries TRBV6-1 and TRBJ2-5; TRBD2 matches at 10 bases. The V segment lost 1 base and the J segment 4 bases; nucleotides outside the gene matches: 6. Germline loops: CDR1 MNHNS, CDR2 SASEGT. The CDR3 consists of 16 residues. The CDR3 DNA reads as TGTGCCAGCAGTGAAGTACTAGCGGGGATGGGAGAGACCCAGTACTTC. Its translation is CASSEVLAGMGETQYF.

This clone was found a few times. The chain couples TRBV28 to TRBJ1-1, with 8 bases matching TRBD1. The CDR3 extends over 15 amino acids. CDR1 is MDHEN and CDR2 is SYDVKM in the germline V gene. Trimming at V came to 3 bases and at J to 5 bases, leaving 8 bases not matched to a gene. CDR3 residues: CASSLRQGWRTEAFF. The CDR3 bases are TGTGCCAGCAGTTTGCGACAGGGGTGGAGGACTGAAGCTTTCTTT.

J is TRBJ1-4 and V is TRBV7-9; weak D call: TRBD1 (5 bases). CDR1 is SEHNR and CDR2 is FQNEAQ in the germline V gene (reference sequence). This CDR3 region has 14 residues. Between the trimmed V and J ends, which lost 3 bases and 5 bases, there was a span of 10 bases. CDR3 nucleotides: TGTGCCAGCAGCTTCTCTCACAGGAATGAAAAACTGTTTTTT. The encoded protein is CASSFSHRNEKLFF.

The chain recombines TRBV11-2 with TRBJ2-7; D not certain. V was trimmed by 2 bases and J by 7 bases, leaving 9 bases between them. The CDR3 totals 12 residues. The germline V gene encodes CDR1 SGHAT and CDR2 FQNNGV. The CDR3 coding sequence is TGTGCCAGCAGCTTAACGACCGTTGAGCAGTACTTC. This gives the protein CASSLTTVEQYF.

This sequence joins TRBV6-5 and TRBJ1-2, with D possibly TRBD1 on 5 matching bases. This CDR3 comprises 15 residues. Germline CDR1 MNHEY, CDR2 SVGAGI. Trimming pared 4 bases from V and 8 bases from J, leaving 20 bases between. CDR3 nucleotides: TGTGCCAGCAGTTCCACACACTTAGGGGTCGACGGCTACACCTTC. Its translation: CASSSTHLGVDGYTF.

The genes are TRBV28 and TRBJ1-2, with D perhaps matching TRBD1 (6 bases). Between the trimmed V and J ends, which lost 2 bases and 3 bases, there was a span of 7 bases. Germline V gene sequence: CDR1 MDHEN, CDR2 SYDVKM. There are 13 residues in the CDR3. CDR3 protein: CASSLGGHYGYTF. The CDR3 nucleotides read TGTGCCAGCAGTTTAGGGGGGCACTATGGCTACACCTTC.

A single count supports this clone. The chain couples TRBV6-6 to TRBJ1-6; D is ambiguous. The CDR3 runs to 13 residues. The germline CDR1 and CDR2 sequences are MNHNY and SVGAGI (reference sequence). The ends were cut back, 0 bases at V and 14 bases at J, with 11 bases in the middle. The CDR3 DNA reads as TGTGCCAGCAGTTACTCGATAGCCTCCACCCTCCACTTT. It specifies CASSYSIASTLHF.

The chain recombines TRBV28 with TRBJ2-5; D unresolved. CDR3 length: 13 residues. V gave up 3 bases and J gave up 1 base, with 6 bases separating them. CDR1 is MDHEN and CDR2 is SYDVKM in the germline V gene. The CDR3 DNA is TGTGCCAGCAGTTTTCACAGCCAAGAGACCCAGTACTTC. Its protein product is CASSFHSQETQYF. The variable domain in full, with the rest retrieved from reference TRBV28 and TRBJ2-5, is DVKVTQSSRYLVKRTGEKVFLECVQDMDHENMFWYRQDPGLGLRLIYFSYDVKMKEKGDIPEGYSVSREKKERFSLILESASTNQTSMYLCASSFHSQETQYFGPGTRLLVL.

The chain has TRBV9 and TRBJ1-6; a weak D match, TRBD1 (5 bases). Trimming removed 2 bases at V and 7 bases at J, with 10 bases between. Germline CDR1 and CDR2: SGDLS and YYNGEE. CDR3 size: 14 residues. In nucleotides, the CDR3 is TGTGCCAGCAGCGTTAAATACAGGAATTCACCCCTCCACTTT. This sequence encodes CASSVKYRNSPLHF.

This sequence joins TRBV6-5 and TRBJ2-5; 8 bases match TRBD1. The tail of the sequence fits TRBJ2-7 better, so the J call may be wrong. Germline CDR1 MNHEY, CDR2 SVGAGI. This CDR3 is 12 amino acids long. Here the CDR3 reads CASSSTGAEQYF. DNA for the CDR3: TGTGCCAGCAGTTCGACAGGGGCCGAGCAGTACTTC.

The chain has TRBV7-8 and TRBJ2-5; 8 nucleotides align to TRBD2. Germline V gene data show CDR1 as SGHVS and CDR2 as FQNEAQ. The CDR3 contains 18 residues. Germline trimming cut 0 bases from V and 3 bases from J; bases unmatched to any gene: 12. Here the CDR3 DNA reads TGTGCCAGCAGCTTAGCGGGGTGGCGCGGGGGGACTGAAGAGACCCAGTACTTC. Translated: CASSLAGWRGGTEETQYF.

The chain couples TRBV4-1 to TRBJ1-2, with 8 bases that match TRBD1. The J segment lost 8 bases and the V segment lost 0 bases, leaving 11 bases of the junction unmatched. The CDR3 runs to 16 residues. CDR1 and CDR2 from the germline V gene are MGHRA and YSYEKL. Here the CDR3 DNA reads TGCGCCAGCAGCCAAGATACGAGCTTCAGGGGGCAAGGCTACACCTTC. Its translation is CASSQDTSFRGQGYTF.

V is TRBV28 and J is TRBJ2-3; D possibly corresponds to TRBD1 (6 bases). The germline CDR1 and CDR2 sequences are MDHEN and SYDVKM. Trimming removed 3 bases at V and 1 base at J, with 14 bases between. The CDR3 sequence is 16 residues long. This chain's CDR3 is CASSFLWGPRTDTQYF. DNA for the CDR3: TGTGCCAGCAGTTTTCTGTGGGGGCCCCGCACAGATACGCAGTATTTT.

CDR3 loop: CASSLIPGQGANTGELFF. The CDR3 DNA is TGCGCCAGCAGCTTAATTCCGGGACAGGGGGCGAACACCGGGGAGCTGTTTTTT. The chain couples TRBV5-1 to TRBJ2-2; 11 bases fit TRBD1. This CDR3 has 18 residues. J was trimmed by 0 bases and V by 2 bases; bases with no gene match: 6. The germline V gene has CDR1 SGHRS and CDR2 YFSETQ. Based on the CDR3 plus reference TRBV5-1 and TRBJ2-2, the full variable domain is KAGVTQTPRYLIKTRGQQVTLSCSPISGHRSVSWYQQTPGQGLQFLFEYFSETQRNKGNFPGRFSGRQFSNSRSEMNVSTLELGDSALYLCASSLIPGQGANTGELFFGEGSRLTVL.

DNA of the CDR3: TGTGCCAGCAGTCCCCGGGACCACTCGGAAAAACTGTTTTTT. As protein: CASSPRDHSEKLFF. The rearrangement links TRBV6-1 to TRBJ1-4; TRBD1 might be the D (5 bases). V was shortened by 5 bases and J by 8 bases, with 15 bases between the two germline ends. The CDR3 sequence is 14 residues long. Germline V gene sequence: CDR1 MNHNS, CDR2 SASEGT.

The CDR3 DNA follows: TGCGCCAGCAGCTTGCTAGGGGGAGAGTCCAAAAACATTCAGTACTTC. Translated, it gives CASSLLGGESKNIQYF. The chain employs TRBV5-1 and TRBJ2-4; perhaps TRBD1 as D (6 bases). The germline V gene encodes CDR1 SGHRS and CDR2 YFSETQ. The CDR3 is 16 residues long. V was clipped by 1 base and J by 2 bases, with 13 bases between them. Drawing the rest from reference TRBV5-1 and TRBJ2-4, the complete variable domain is KAGVTQTPRYLIKTRGQQVTLSCSPISGHRSVSWYQQTPGQGLQFLFEYFSETQRNKGNFPGRFSGRQFSNSRSEMNVSTLELGDSALYLCASSLLGGESKNIQYFGAGTRLSVL.

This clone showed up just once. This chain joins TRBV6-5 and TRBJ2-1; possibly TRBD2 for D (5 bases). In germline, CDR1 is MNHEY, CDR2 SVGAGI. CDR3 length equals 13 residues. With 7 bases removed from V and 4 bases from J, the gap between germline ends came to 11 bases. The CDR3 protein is CASTTGEYNEQFF. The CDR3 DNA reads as TGTGCCAGCACAACTGGGGAGTACAATGAGCAGTTCTTC.

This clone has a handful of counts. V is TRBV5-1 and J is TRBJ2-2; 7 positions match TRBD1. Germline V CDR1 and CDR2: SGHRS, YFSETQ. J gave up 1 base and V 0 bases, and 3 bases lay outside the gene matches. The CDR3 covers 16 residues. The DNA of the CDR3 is TGCGCCAGCAGCTTGGGTAGGGGGCGGAACACCGGGGAGCTGTTTTTT. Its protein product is CASSLGRGRNTGELFF.

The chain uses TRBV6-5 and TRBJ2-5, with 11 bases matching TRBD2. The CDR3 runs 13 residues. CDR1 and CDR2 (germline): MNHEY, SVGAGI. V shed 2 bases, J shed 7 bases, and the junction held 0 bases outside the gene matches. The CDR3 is CASSYGLAGTQYF. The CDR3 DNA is TGTGCCAGCAGTTACGGACTAGCGGGGACCCAGTACTTC.

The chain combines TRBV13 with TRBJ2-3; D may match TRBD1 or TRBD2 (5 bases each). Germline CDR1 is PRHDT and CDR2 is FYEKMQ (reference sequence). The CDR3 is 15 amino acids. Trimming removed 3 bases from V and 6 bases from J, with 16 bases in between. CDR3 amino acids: CASSLVGTGRDTQYF. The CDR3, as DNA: TGTGCCAGCAGCTTGGTCGGGACCGGTCGGGATACGCAGTATTTT.

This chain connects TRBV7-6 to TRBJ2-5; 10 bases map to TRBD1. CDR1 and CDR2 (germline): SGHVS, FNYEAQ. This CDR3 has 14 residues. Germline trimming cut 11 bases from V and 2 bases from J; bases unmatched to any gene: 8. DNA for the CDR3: TGTGCCGTGGGGGCGGGACAGGGGCAAGAGACCCAGTACTTC. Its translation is CAVGAGQGQETQYF.

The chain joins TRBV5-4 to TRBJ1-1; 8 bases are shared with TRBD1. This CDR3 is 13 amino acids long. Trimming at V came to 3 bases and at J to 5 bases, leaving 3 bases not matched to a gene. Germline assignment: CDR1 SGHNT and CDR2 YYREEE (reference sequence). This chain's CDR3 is CASSSNRGTEAFF. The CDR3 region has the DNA TGTGCCAGCAGCTCGAACAGGGGGACTGAAGCTTTCTTT. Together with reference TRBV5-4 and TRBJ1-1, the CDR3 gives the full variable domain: ETGVTQSPTHLIKTRGQQVTLRCSSQSGHNTVSWYQQALGQGPQFIFQYYREEENGRGNFPPRFSGLQFPNYSSELNVNALELDDSALYLCASSSNRGTEAFFGQGTRLTVV.